The 12 T cell receptor beta chains listed next were all sequenced from one sample in a study of T cells in Graves' hyperthyroidism and ophthalmopathy. Researchers amplified the TCR beta CDR3 regions from RNA transcripts. HTBI primers were used for first-round RT-PCR of the TCR CDR3. TCRdb processed the multiplex PCR reads anew with MiXCR; each CDR3 protein has one entry. The sample lists 350,000 to 450,000 distinct CDR3 sequences, about 18% seen once, with almost 35% in the top ten. The sample was blood. These receptors all stem from a woman under 40 with Graves' hyperthyroidism that later progressed to Graves' ophthalmopathy.

Many counts were recorded for this clonotype. J is TRBJ1-1 and V is TRBV12-3 or TRBV12-4; D perhaps matches TRBD1 (5 bases). The CDR3 contains 11 residues. V shed 9 bases and J shed 10 bases, with 15 bases lying between them. The CDR3 sequence is CASGGGSVAFF. The CDR3 DNA sequence: TGTGCCAGTGGGGGGGGTAGCGTAGCTTTCTTT.

Ten or more counts support this clonotype. The chain recombines TRBV11-2 with TRBJ2-5, with a weak D call TRBD2 (5 bases). Between the trimmed V and J ends, which lost 0 bases and 5 bases, there was a span of 13 bases. The CDR3 has 15 residues. The germline gives CDR1 SGHAT, CDR2 FQNNGV. The CDR3: CASSLEARGAETQYF. CDR3 DNA: TGTGCCAGCAGCTTAGAAGCTCGGGGAGCGGAGACCCAGTACTTC.

With respect to this clonotype: One end of the junction fails to match germline, which may point to a read error. V usage is TRBV20-1 and J usage is TRBJ1-4; 8 nucleotides line up with TRBD1. Germline lookup yields CDR1 DFQATT and CDR2 SNEGSKA (reference sequence). The CDR3 loop spans 14 amino acids. The CDR3 loop is CIASPGTGGEKLFF. The CDR3 DNA follows: TGCATTGCTAGCCCCGGGACAGGCGGCGAAAAACTGTTTTTT.

This chain uses TRBV28 with TRBJ1-5; tentatively, D is TRBD1 (6 bases). The CDR3 spans 13 residues. V dropped 4 bases and J dropped 6 bases, with 10 bases sitting between them. The germline V gene encodes CDR1 MDHEN and CDR2 SYDVKM. The CDR3 loop reads CASSSRGPQPQHF. The CDR3 nucleotides read TGTGCCAGCAGTTCCAGGGGTCCTCAGCCCCAGCATTTT.

This clonotype came up many times. V is TRBV20-1 and J is TRBJ1-2, with D hard to call. The V gene lost 4 bases and the J gene lost 1 base, with 13 bases spanning the gap. This CDR3 spans 14 amino acids. Germline CDR1 reads DFQATT; CDR2 reads SNEGSKA (reference sequence). This CDR3 is CSAINWENNYGYTF. Written as DNA, the CDR3 is TGCAGTGCTATAAACTGGGAAAATAACTATGGCTACACCTTC.

This clonotype was recorded many times. The chain combines TRBV18 with TRBJ1-6; the D is unclear. The CDR3 contains 14 residues. Trimming left V 3 bases short and J 7 bases short, with 10 bases between. The germline V gene encodes CDR1 KGHSH and CDR2 LQKENI. CDR3 residues: CASSPEGRNSPLHF. The CDR3 bases are TGTGCCAGCTCACCGGAGGGCCGAAATTCACCCCTCCACTTT.

At least ten counts were recorded for this clonotype. The rearrangement links TRBV6-1 to TRBJ1-1, with 9 bases matching TRBD1. The CDR3 length is 16 residues. With V trimmed by 6 bases and J by 6 bases, 14 bases remained unmatched. Germline V CDR1 and CDR2: MNHNS, SASEGT. This CDR3 reads CASRPGQGRNVAEAFF. CDR3 in DNA: TGTGCCAGCAGACCGGGACAGGGTAGGAACGTAGCTGAAGCTTTCTTT.

This chain joins TRBV27 and TRBJ2-7; possible D gene TRBD1, 6 bases. This CDR3 is 13 amino acids long. Germline assignment: CDR1 MNHEY and CDR2 SMNVEV (reference sequence). The V gene lost 4 bases and the J gene lost 5 bases, with 12 bases spanning the gap. For the CDR3, the DNA is TGTGCCAGCAGTTCTGGACAGTTCCACGAGCAGTACTTC. Translation: CASSSGQFHEQYF.

This clonotype came up many times. This chain connects TRBV11-3 to TRBJ2-1; 9 bases map to TRBD2. Germline-derived CDR1 and CDR2 are SGHNT and YENEEA. The CDR3 totals 13 residues. Trimming removed 3 bases from V and 8 bases from J; junction bases left unmatched: 2. CDR3 in amino acids: CASSLGLAYEQFF. CDR3 nucleotides: TGTGCCAGCAGCTTGGGACTAGCTTATGAGCAGTTCTTC.

This clonotype appeared a few times. The chain recombines TRBV6-1 with TRBJ2-1, with no clear D. This CDR3 is built from 15 residues. Germline CDR1 and CDR2: MNHNS and SASEGT. The ends were cut back, 5 bases at V and 0 bases at J, with 11 bases in the middle. DNA of the CDR3: TGTGCCAGCAGTAATAACAGATACTCCTACAATGAGCAGTTCTTC. Translation: CASSNNRYSYNEQFF.

This clonotype was counted ten times or more. V is TRBV5-6 and J is TRBJ2-3; tentative D call: TRBD1 (5 bases). The CDR3 totals 14 residues. Trimming took off 1 base at V and 3 bases at J, with 9 bases between the two ends. From germline, CDR1 is SGHDT and CDR2 YYEEEE. The DNA of the CDR3 is TGTGCCAGCAGCTTGTTTAGGGGAACAGATACGCAGTATTTT. Translating it yields CASSLFRGTDTQYF. Full variable domain (rest looked up from reference TRBV5-6 and TRBJ2-3): DAGVTQSPTHLIKTRGQQVTLRCSPKSGHDTVSWYQQALGQGPQFIFQYYEEEERQRGNFPDRFSGHQFPNYSSELNVNALLLGDSALYLCASSLFRGTDTQYFGPGTRLTVL.

This clonotype has a count of ten or more. The V and J genes are TRBV3-1 and TRBJ1-6; D is unresolved. V lost 1 base to trimming and J lost 6 bases, with 7 bases between them. Germline lookup yields CDR1 LGHDT and CDR2 YNNKEL (reference sequence). This CDR3 is built from 14 residues. CDR3 region: CASSQVPVNSPLHF. CDR3 in DNA: TGTGCCAGCAGCCAAGTCCCCGTTAATTCACCCCTCCACTTT. Combining the CDR3 with reference TRBV3-1 and TRBJ1-6 gives the whole variable domain DTAVSQTPKYLVTQMGNDKSIKCEQNLGHDTMYWYKQDSKKFLKIMFSYNNKELIINETVPNRFSPKSPDKAHLNLHINSLELGDSAVYFCASSQVPVNSPLHFGNGTRLTVT.